This TCR beta chain comes out of a study of radiation and T cells in renal cell carcinoma. This CDR3 region has 14 residues. V was shortened by 3 bases and J by 8 bases, with 16 bases between the two germline ends. The germline CDR1 and CDR2 sequences are MGHRA and YSYEKL. Sequencing used immunoSEQ multiplex PCR; TCRdb keeps in-frame clones, though not all of them. The sample has some 44,000 clones, about 82% seen once; the top ten hold 27%. Specified time point: blood 4 weeks post-SBRT, at nephrectomy. Treatment: 15 Gy SBRT to primary tumor, nephrectomy 4 weeks later. Nephrectomy followed 15 Gy stereotactic body radiation by 4 weeks. Radiation-treated patients gave blood at baseline, week 2 and week 4. In regard to this clone: Its cognate antigen is unknown.

Points from the study as a whole: Top tumor clonotypes rose in blood 2 weeks post-radiation, then contracted.

The specimen was blood, collected from a patient whose treatment included radiotherapy and nephrectomy. The sequence was obtained from an older woman with renal cell carcinoma. The chain is built from TRBV4-1 and TRBJ1-2; D perhaps matches TRBD1 (6 bases). DNA of the CDR3: TGCGCCAGCAGCCAGAGCGGGGGGCCTGGAGGCTACACCTTC. This sequence encodes CASSQSGGPGGYTF.